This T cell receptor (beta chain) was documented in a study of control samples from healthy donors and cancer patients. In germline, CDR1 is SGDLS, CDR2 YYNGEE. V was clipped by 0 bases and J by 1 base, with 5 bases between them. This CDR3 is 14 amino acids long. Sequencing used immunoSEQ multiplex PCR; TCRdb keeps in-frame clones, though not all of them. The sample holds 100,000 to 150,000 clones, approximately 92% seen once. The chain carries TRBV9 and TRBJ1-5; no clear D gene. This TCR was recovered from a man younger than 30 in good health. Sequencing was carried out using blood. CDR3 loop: CASSVGVSNQPQHF. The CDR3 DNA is TGTGCCAGCAGCGTAGGAGTGAGCAATCAGCCCCAGCATTTT.